The rows below give T cell receptor beta chains drawn from one sample of a study of regulatory T cells in long-lasting Graves disease. TCRdb recomputed calls from the multiplex PCR reads with MiXCR, one row per CDR3 protein. The sample yields 450,000 to 650,000 distinct CDR3 sequences, 15% to 20% seen once. This sample also appeared in a second study, on T cells in Graves' hyperthyroidism and ophthalmopathy.

The sequencing used peripheral blood mononuclear cells (PBMCs), collected at new diagnosis, from a patient treated with antithyroid drugs. The receptor source for this set is a woman between 40 and 65 years old with Graves disease. CDR3s include the opening cysteine and the closing phenylalanine or tryptophan. The order of the fields is CDR3 length, clone size, V gene, J gene, D gene, CDR3 DNA, CDR3 protein. D genes are given only for firm matches. Clone size is given for some rows only: seen once, a few or many times, or a class if the clone is expanded.

11,many,TRBV30,TRBJ2-7,.,TGTGCCTGGAGTCAACGGGGAGGGCAGTACTTC,CAWSQRGGQYF
11,.,TRBV28,TRBJ2-3,.,TGTGCCAGCAGAGCCTTAGTTACGCAGTATTTT,CASRALVTQYF
15,many,TRBV2,TRBJ1-1,.,TGTGCCAGCAGTTATCAGCCTAAGACAGGAGGTGAAGCTTTCTTT,CASSYQPKTGGEAFF
14,many,TRBV2,TRBJ1-2,.,TGTGCCAGCAGTCCGATAAGACAGCCATATGGCTACACCTTC,CASSPIRQPYGYTF
17,.,TRBV7-2,TRBJ2-1,TRBD2,TGTGCCAGCAGCTCGCTGCCGGGACTAGCGGGGGGCGGTGAGCAGTTCTTC,CASSSLPGLAGGGEQFF
17,.,TRBV19,TRBJ2-5,.,TGTGCCAGTAGTATCCGCCCAGGGGCCAGAGTGCGCGAGACCCAGTACTTC,CASSIRPGARVRETQYF
14,.,TRBV25-1,TRBJ1-5,TRBD1,TGTGCCAGCAGTGGACAGGGGGCGAGGCAGCCCCAGCATTTT,CASSGQGARQPQHF
14,many,TRBV2,TRBJ1-1,.,TGTGCCAGCAGTAAAGGGCAATTGGACACTGAAGCTTTCTTT,CASSKGQLDTEAFF
14,many,TRBV12-3/TRBV12-4,TRBJ1-2,.,TGTGCCAGCAGTTTCTCGGCAGTCCCTTATGGCTACACCTTC,CASSFSAVPYGYTF
16,few,TRBV6-2/TRBV6-3,TRBJ1-6,.,TGTGCCAGCAGTTACTCCCGCACAGGAGATAATTCACCCCTCCACTTT,CASSYSRTGDNSPLHF
15,many,TRBV12-5,TRBJ1-1,.,TGTGCTAGTGGTTTCCCCCCGGGGGCTTTGACTGAAGCTTTCTTT,CASGFPPGALTEAFF
14,.,TRBV14,TRBJ1-3,.,TGTGCCAGCAGCCATCTGGGTACCGGAAACACCATATATTTT,CASSHLGTGNTIYF
14,many,TRBV2,TRBJ2-1,.,TGTGCCAGCACCCAGCGCGGGGAGAACAATGAGCAGTTCTTC,CASTQRGENNEQFF
18,.,TRBV10-2,TRBJ2-1,TRBD2,TGCGCCAGCAGTGGGGGGGGGGGAGCTAGCGGGGGGTACAATGAGCAGTTCTTC,CASSGGGGASGGYNEQFF
18,.,TRBV2,TRBJ1-4,TRBD1,TGTGCCAGCAACTATCCCAGGGACAGGGGGCGCGGTAATGAAAAACTGTTTTTT,CASNYPRDRGRGNEKLFF
15,few,TRBV6-5,TRBJ2-1,.,TGTGCCAGCAGTTTCAGGGGAACCTCCTACAATGAGCAGTTCTTC,CASSFRGTSYNEQFF
18,many,TRBV2,TRBJ2-1,TRBD1,TGTGCCAGCAGTGAATTGATCAGCCGGGACAGGAGCTTAAATGAGCAGTTCTTC,CASSELISRDRSLNEQFF
14,many,TRBV7-8,TRBJ2-2,TRBD1,TGTGCCAGCAGCTTCCGTGACAGGGCTGGGGAGCTGTTTTTT,CASSFRDRAGELFF
13,many,TRBV2,TRBJ2-1,.,TGTGCCAGCAATTTTCAGGGGGGCAATGAGCAGTTCTTC,CASNFQGGNEQFF
13,.,TRBV3-1,TRBJ1-4,.,TGTGCCAGCAGGAGGGCCTTGGGAGAAAAACTGTTTTTT,CASRRALGEKLFF
16,few,TRBV11-2,TRBJ2-5,.,TGTGCCAGCAGCTTCGGTGCGCCGGCCGCCGGGGAGACCCAGTACTTC,CASSFGAPAAGETQYF
15,.,TRBV19,TRBJ1-2,.,TGTGCCAGTTCCCGGTGGGGGGCCGCTAACTATGGCTACACCTTC,CASSRWGAANYGYTF
14,.,TRBV29-1,TRBJ2-2,.,TGCAGCGTTGGACCGAAGGCGGGCACCGGGGAGCTGTCTTTT,CSVGPKAGTGELSF
18,many,TRBV3-1,TRBJ2-3,TRBD2,TGTGCCAGCAGCCAACGGGCGGCTAGCGGGGGGGCTACAGATACGCAGTATTTT,CASSQRAASGGATDTQYF
14,many,TRBV5-1,TRBJ1-1,.,TGCGCCAGCACTTACGGAGGGGGGAACACTGAAGCTTTCTTT,CASTYGGGNTEAFF